Listed below are T cell receptor beta chains from one sample, sequenced in a study of blood T cell repertoires in COVID-19. Assay used: immunoSEQ multiplex PCR; TCRdb lists only in-frame clones, some missing. Of fewer than 250,000 clones in the sample, 80% to 90% were seen once. Material: peripheral blood. These receptors were taken from a woman aged 45 to 65 with acute or convalescent COVID-19. Each CDR3 is given with its conserved first and last residue. The D gene is left open where the match is weak. Some rows mark clone size as missing; the rest say once, few, many or name a class of expanded clone.

D gene: -; clone size: -; J gene: TRBJ2-7; V gene: TRBV6-6; CDR3 DNA: TGTGCCAGCAGTCTTACGGGACTCTGGGTAAACGAGCAGTACTTC; CDR3 protein: CASSLTGLWVNEQYF
D gene: TRBD1; clone size: -; J gene: TRBJ2-3; V gene: TRBV5-6; CDR3 DNA: TGTGCCAGCAGCTTGCCAGGGGGAAGATCCCAACAAGCAGATACGCAGTATTTT; CDR3 protein: CASSLPGGRSQQADTQYF
D gene: -; clone size: -; J gene: TRBJ1-1; V gene: TRBV3-1/TRBV3-2; CDR3 DNA: TGTGCCAGCAGCCAAGATGGGGACACCGCTGAAGCTTTCTTT; CDR3 protein: CASSQDGDTAEAFF
D gene: -; clone size: -; J gene: TRBJ1-2; V gene: TRBV18; CDR3 DNA: TGTGCCAGCTCACCTCAGGGAGGGAAGGATGGCTACACCTTC; CDR3 protein: CASSPQGGKDGYTF
D gene: -; clone size: -; J gene: TRBJ2-2; V gene: TRBV6-2/TRBV6-3; CDR3 DNA: TGTGCCAGCAGTTACGGTCCCAGAAAGTCCGGGGAGCTGTTTTTT; CDR3 protein: CASSYGPRKSGELFF
D gene: -; clone size: -; J gene: TRBJ1-1; V gene: TRBV19; CDR3 DNA: TGTGCCAGCAGGACGGACTACACTGAAGCTTTCTTT; CDR3 protein: CASRTDYTEAFF
D gene: TRBD1; clone size: -; J gene: TRBJ1-1; V gene: TRBV6-5; CDR3 DNA: TGTGCCAGCAGTATTGGGACAGGGTTTGCTTTTTTT; CDR3 protein: CASSIGTGFAFF
D gene: TRBD1; clone size: -; J gene: TRBJ2-7; V gene: TRBV6-5; CDR3 DNA: TGTGCCAGCAGTTACTCGAGCCAGGGGGTGACCTACGAGCAGTACTTC; CDR3 protein: CASSYSSQGVTYEQYF
D gene: TRBD1; clone size: -; J gene: TRBJ2-3; V gene: TRBV25-1; CDR3 DNA: TGTGCCAGCAGTGACCCAGGACAGGGGCGGTTGGGTACGCAGTATTTT; CDR3 protein: CASSDPGQGRLGTQYF
D gene: -; clone size: once; J gene: TRBJ2-7; V gene: TRBV6-5; CDR3 DNA: TGTGCCAGCAAGGCCGGGAACTCCTACGAGCAGTACTTC; CDR3 protein: CASKAGNSYEQYF
D gene: TRBD2; clone size: -; J gene: TRBJ2-2; V gene: TRBV11-3; CDR3 DNA: TGTGCCAGCAGCCCACTAGCGGGGGGGGATAACACCGGGGAGCTGTTTTTT; CDR3 protein: CASSPLAGGDNTGELFF
D gene: TRBD1; clone size: once; J gene: TRBJ1-2; V gene: TRBV7-2; CDR3 DNA: TGTGCCAGCAGCTTCCCGGGACAGGGGGACGCTAACTATGGCTACACCTTC; CDR3 protein: CASSFPGQGDANYGYTF
D gene: -; clone size: -; J gene: TRBJ1-5; V gene: TRBV21-1; CDR3 DNA: TGTGCCAGCAGCAACGGGTGCCGGACACAGGGGCAGCCCCAGCATTTT; CDR3 protein: CASSNGCRTQGQPQHF
D gene: -; clone size: -; J gene: TRBJ1-4; V gene: TRBV27; CDR3 DNA: TGTGCCAGCAGTCCCCGGTCCCCCGACAGGGAAAAACTGTTTTTT; CDR3 protein: CASSPRSPDREKLFF
D gene: -; clone size: -; J gene: TRBJ2-5; V gene: TRBV5-6; CDR3 DNA: TGTGCCAGCAGCTTGGTTAGCCAAGAGACCCAGTACTTC; CDR3 protein: CASSLVSQETQYF
D gene: -; clone size: -; J gene: TRBJ1-1; V gene: TRBV6-5; CDR3 DNA: TGTGCCAGCAGTTACTCGCAGGGGCTTCAGGCTTTCTTT; CDR3 protein: CASSYSQGLQAFF
D gene: -; clone size: -; J gene: TRBJ1-1; V gene: TRBV10-3; CDR3 DNA: TGTGCCATCAGTGAGGGTATGACTTTCACTGAAGCTTTCTTT; CDR3 protein: CAISEGMTFTEAFF
D gene: -; clone size: -; J gene: TRBJ1-2; V gene: TRBV14; CDR3 DNA: TGTGCCAGCAGCCAAGAATTGCAGGGTCCCGATGGCTACACCTTC; CDR3 protein: CASSQELQGPDGYTF
D gene: -; clone size: -; J gene: TRBJ2-5; V gene: TRBV24-1; CDR3 DNA: TGTGCCACCAGTGATTTTGGGGCAGGGCTAGAGACCCAGTACTTC; CDR3 protein: CATSDFGAGLETQYF
D gene: -; clone size: -; J gene: TRBJ1-5; V gene: TRBV19; CDR3 DNA: TGTGCCAGTAGTCCTACGGGTGGGAATCAGCCCCAGCATTTT; CDR3 protein: CASSPTGGNQPQHF
D gene: TRBD2; clone size: -; J gene: TRBJ2-7; V gene: TRBV2; CDR3 DNA: TGTGCCAGCTGGTGGCTAGCGGGCTCCTACGAGCAGTACTTC; CDR3 protein: CASWWLAGSYEQYF
D gene: -; clone size: -; J gene: TRBJ1-2; V gene: TRBV30; CDR3 DNA: TGTGCCTGGAGTGCAGGGTCCTCGGGCTATGGCTACACCTTC; CDR3 protein: CAWSAGSSGYGYTF
D gene: TRBD1; clone size: -; J gene: TRBJ2-3; V gene: TRBV3-1/TRBV3-2; CDR3 DNA: TGTGCCAGCAGCCCCGTAGGACAGGGAGGCCCAGATACGCAGTATTTT; CDR3 protein: CASSPVGQGGPDTQYF
D gene: -; clone size: -; J gene: TRBJ1-1; V gene: TRBV6-5; CDR3 DNA: TGTGCCAGCAGTTACAGCTCAGGGTCTACGCGAGGAGCTTTCTTT; CDR3 protein: CASSYSSGSTRGAFF
D gene: TRBD2; clone size: -; J gene: TRBJ2-1; V gene: TRBV30; CDR3 DNA: TGTGCCTGGGGACTAGCGGGAGTTGAGCAGTTCTTC; CDR3 protein: CAWGLAGVEQFF
D gene: -; clone size: -; J gene: TRBJ2-2; V gene: TRBV11-2; CDR3 DNA: TGTGCCAGCAGCTTGGCCCGGGACTCCACGTGGTCCGGGGAGCTGTTTTTT; CDR3 protein: CASSLARDSTWSGELFF
D gene: TRBD1; clone size: -; J gene: TRBJ1-2; V gene: TRBV7-3; CDR3 DNA: TGTGCCAGCAGCTTGACAGGGGGTTATGGCTACACCTTC; CDR3 protein: CASSLTGGYGYTF
D gene: -; clone size: -; J gene: TRBJ1-2; V gene: TRBV6-2/TRBV6-3; CDR3 DNA: TGTGCCAGCAGTTACCGTAGTAACTATGGCTACACCTTC; CDR3 protein: CASSYRSNYGYTF